These 23 T cell receptor beta chains originate from one sample sequenced in a study of CXCR3-negative and CXCR3-positive naive CD8 T cells. The authors prepared UMI-labeled TRB cDNA libraries by 5' RACE. TCRdb reanalyzed the 5' RACE reads, giving one entry per CDR3 protein sequence and no DNA. This sample carries about 40,000 distinct CDR3 sequences, with around 2% going to the ten biggest clones. Sequenced sample: naive CXCR3- CD8+ T cells from blood. Subset indicated: CD45RO-CCR7+CD27+CD95- naive CD8+ T cells lacking CXCR3 (TNR3-). These receptors all stem from a human donor in good health. Some clones in this sample may be carry-over from other donors' samples.

The rearrangement links TRBV11-2 to TRBJ1-1; TCRdb's D gene call, TRBD1, goes unchecked for lack of DNA. This CDR3 has 16 amino acids. CDR1 SGHAT and CDR2 FQNNGV come from the germline V gene. The CDR3 spells CASSPAPTGPGTEAFF.

CDR3 sequence: CSVGGLYEQYF. V and J are TRBV29-1 and TRBJ2-7. This CDR3 has 11 amino acids. CDR1 is SQVTM, CDR2 ANQGSEA, per germline.

The genes are TRBV29-1 and TRBJ2-2. The CDR3 length is 15 residues. CDR1 and CDR2 (germline): SQVTM, ANQGSEA. CDR3 sequence reads: CSVEVGSTNTGELFF.

This rearrangement joins TRBV12-3 or TRBV12-4 to TRBJ2-2; TCRdb picks TRBD1, but there is no DNA to check that call. The CDR3 covers 13 residues. CDR3 amino acids: CASRAGGTGELFF.

The chain recombines TRBV9 with TRBJ1-2. Per germline, CDR1 SGDLS and CDR2 YYNGEE. CDR3 length: 14 residues. The CDR3 here is CASSPADGFSTLTF.

This sequence joins TRBV10-3 and TRBJ2-5; TCRdb's assignment of TRBD1 cannot be checked, as there is no DNA. CDR1 and CDR2 (germline): ENHRY, SYGVKD. The CDR3 spans 13 residues. CDR3 loop: CAISPGTEETQYF.

V gene TRBV11-2 combines with J gene TRBJ2-7; TCRdb calls TRBD1, which cannot be checked without DNA. CDR1 and CDR2 (germline): SGHAT, FQNNGV. This CDR3 comprises 15 residues. The CDR3 spells CASSIGRGGSYEQYF.

This chain connects TRBV12-3 or TRBV12-4 to TRBJ2-1; the D gene TCRdb calls, TRBD1, cannot be checked with no DNA. CDR3 length: 14 residues. The CDR3 sequence is CASSFSGPPAEQFF.

The chain employs TRBV6-2 or TRBV6-3 and TRBJ2-2. The CDR3 totals 11 residues. Germline values: CDR1 MNHEY, CDR2 SVGEGT. CDR3 sequence: CASSVSGELFF.

The chain has TRBV28 and TRBJ2-1; TCRdb selects TRBD2, and the lack of DNA leaves this call unchecked. This CDR3 region has 14 residues. Germline V lookup: CDR1 MDHEN, CDR2 SYDVKM. The CDR3 is CASSLDRAGGLGFF.

The V and J genes are TRBV29-1 and TRBJ2-7; TCRdb's D gene call, TRBD1, goes unchecked for lack of DNA. This CDR3 contains 15 residues. CDR1 and CDR2 from the germline V gene are SQVTM and ANQGSEA. The CDR3 sequence: CSVESGSQGPYEQYF.

The chain combines TRBV24-1 with TRBJ2-5; the D gene TCRdb calls, TRBD1, cannot be checked with no DNA. Germline assignment: CDR1 KGHDR and CDR2 SFDVKD. CDR3 length: 16 residues. This CDR3 reads CATSASRTGGQETQYF.

The chain carries TRBV25-1 and TRBJ2-7; the D gene TCRdb calls, TRBD1, cannot be checked with no DNA. This CDR3 comprises 16 residues. Germline V gives CDR1 MGHDK, CDR2 SYGVNS. The CDR3 sequence is CASSEYSGGEVNEQYF.

V is TRBV4-3 and J is TRBJ2-5; TCRdb proposes TRBD2, but this gene call is untestable without DNA. Looked up from germline, CDR1 is LGHNA and CDR2 is YSLEER. The CDR3 is made up of 15 amino acids. The CDR3 protein is CASRQDLQSGETQYF.

Here the CDR3 reads CSVGDRADEVFF. V gene TRBV29-1 combines with J gene TRBJ2-1; TCRdb gives TRBD1 as the D gene, but with no DNA this cannot be confirmed. This CDR3 spans 12 amino acids. CDR1 is SQVTM and CDR2 is ANQGSEA in the germline V gene.

This CDR3 is CASSLGTNEQFF. The chain has TRBV7-9 and TRBJ2-1. The CDR3 covers 12 residues. Germline CDR1 and CDR2: SEHNR and FQNEAQ (reference sequence).

The chain has TRBV7-9 and TRBJ2-1. Per germline, CDR1 SEHNR and CDR2 FQNEAQ (reference sequence). This CDR3 is 13 amino acids long. CDR3 protein: CASSLVRYNEQFF.

The chain carries TRBV11-2 and TRBJ1-1; TCRdb selects TRBD1, and the lack of DNA leaves this call unchecked. The germline V gene has CDR1 SGHAT and CDR2 FQNNGV. The CDR3 has 13 residues. CDR3 amino acids: CASSPGTVIEAFF.

This chain connects TRBV11-2 to TRBJ1-4. Germline V gene data show CDR1 as SGHAT and CDR2 as FQNNGV. CDR3 size: 12 residues. The CDR3 reads CASSSFLEKLFF. Based on the CDR3 plus reference TRBV11-2 and TRBJ1-4, the full variable domain is EAGVAQSPRYKIIEKRQSVAFWCNPISGHATLYWYQQILGQGPKLLIQFQNNGVVDDSQLPKDRFSAERLKGVDSTLKIQPAKLEDSAVYLCASSSFLEKLFFGSGTQLSVL.

The chain is built from TRBV6-2 or TRBV6-3 and TRBJ2-7; TCRdb's D gene call, TRBD2, goes unchecked for lack of DNA. This CDR3 has 14 residues. The germline V gene encodes CDR1 MNHEY and CDR2 SVGEGT. CDR3 amino acids: CASSQGDSYYEQYF.

This chain connects TRBV20-1 to TRBJ2-1; lacking DNA, the TRBD1 call made by TCRdb goes unchecked. Germline CDR1 reads DFQATT; CDR2 reads SNEGSKA (reference sequence). The CDR3 spans 13 residues. This chain's CDR3 is CSASEQGWVEQFF.

The J gene is TRBJ2-1, the V gene TRBV28; TCRdb's D call, TRBD1, is unchecked because there is no DNA. This CDR3 is built from 17 residues. CDR1 is MDHEN, CDR2 SYDVKM, per germline. The CDR3 is CASSTTTSGGTYNEQFF. Variable domain in full (rest from reference TRBV28 and TRBJ2-1): DVKVTQSSRYLVKRTGEKVFLECVQDMDHENMFWYRQDPGLGLRLIYFSYDVKMKEKGDIPEGYSVSREKKERFSLILESASTNQTSMYLCASSTTTSGGTYNEQFFGPGTRLTVL.

The gene calls are TRBV13 and TRBJ2-7; TCRdb selects TRBD1, and the lack of DNA leaves this call unchecked. Germline V gives CDR1 PRHDT, CDR2 FYEKMQ (reference sequence). This CDR3 spans 14 amino acids. The CDR3 sequence: CASSLLGQGYEQYF.